This note documents a single T cell receptor beta chain sequence. The data were taken from a study of blood T cell repertoires in COVID-19. V lost 5 bases to trimming and J lost 7 bases, with 15 bases between them. The CDR3 length is 15 residues. Germline loops: CDR1 SNHLY, CDR2 FYNNEI. Produced via immunoSEQ multiplex PCR; TCRdb's table is partial and in-frame only. The data contain some 150,000 clones, just under 85% of them singletons. V usage is TRBV2 and J usage is TRBJ1-6, with D maybe TRBD1 (6 bases). The TCR was taken from a woman aged 60 to 75 with acute or convalescent COVID-19. Sequenced material: peripheral blood. The CDR3 bases are TGTGCCAGCAGTTCCAACAGGGTTACGAATTCACCCCTCCACTTT. Protein product: CASSSNRVTNSPLHF.